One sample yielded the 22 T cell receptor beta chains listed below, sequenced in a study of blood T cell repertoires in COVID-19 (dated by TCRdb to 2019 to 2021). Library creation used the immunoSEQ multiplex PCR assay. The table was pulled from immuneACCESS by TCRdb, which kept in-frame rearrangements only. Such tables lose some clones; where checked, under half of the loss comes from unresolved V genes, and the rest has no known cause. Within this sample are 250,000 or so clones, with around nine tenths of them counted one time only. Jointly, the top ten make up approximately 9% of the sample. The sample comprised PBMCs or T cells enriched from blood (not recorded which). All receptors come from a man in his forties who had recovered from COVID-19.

Here the CDR3 reads CASSEGGPGRPSSTDTQYF. The CDR3 DNA follows: TGTGCCAGCAGCGAAGGGGGGCCGGGTCGGCCTTCGAGCACAGATACGCAGTATTTT. V is TRBV21-1 and J is TRBJ2-3; the listed D gene, TRBD1, was not tested against the DNA. TRBV21-1 is classified as a pseudogene. CDR3 size: 19 residues.

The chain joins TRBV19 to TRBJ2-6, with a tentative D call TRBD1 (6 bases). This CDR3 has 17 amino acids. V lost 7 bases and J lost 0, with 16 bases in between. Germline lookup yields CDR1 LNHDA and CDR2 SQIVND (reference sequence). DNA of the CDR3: TGTGCCAGTAACCCAGGCAGGGGCCTCTCTGGGGCCAACGTCCTGACTTTC. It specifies CASNPGRGLSGANVLTF. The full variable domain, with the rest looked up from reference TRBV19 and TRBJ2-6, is DGGITQSPKYLFRKEGQNVTLSCEQNLNHDAMYWYRQDPGQGLRLIYYSQIVNDFQKGDIAEGYSVSREKKESFPLTVTSAQKNPTAFYLCASNPGRGLSGANVLTFGAGSRLTVL.

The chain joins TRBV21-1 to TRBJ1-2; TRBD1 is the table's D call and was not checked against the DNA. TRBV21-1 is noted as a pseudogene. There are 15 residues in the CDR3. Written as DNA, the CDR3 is TGTGCCAGCACCCAACCCCCCGACAGGGGCTATGGCTACACCTTC. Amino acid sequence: CASTQPPDRGYGYTF.

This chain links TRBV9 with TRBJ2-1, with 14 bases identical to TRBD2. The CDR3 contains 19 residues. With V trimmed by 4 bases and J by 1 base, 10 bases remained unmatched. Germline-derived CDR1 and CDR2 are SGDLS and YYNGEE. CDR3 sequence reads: CASSPRTSGRRGSYNEQFF. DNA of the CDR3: TGTGCCAGCAGCCCTAGGACTAGCGGGAGGCGAGGTTCCTACAATGAGCAGTTCTTC. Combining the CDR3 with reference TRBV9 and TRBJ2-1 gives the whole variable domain DSGVTQTPKHLITATGQRVTLRCSPRSGDLSVYWYQQSLDQGLQFLIQYYNGEERAKGNILERFSAQQFPDLHSELNLSSLELGDSALYFCASSPRTSGRRGSYNEQFFGPGTRLTVL.

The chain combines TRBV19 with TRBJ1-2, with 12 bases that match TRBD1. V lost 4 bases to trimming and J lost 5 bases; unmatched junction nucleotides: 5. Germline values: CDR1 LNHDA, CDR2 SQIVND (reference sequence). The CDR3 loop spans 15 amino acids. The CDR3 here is CASSTGQGAIYGYTF. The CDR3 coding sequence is TGTGCCAGTAGTACGGGACAGGGGGCGATTTATGGCTACACCTTC.

CDR3 nucleotide sequence: TGTGCCAGCAGCGAGGAGGGCTATGGCTACACCTTC. Its protein is CASSEEGYGYTF. V usage is TRBV11-2 and J usage is TRBJ1-2; D remains unclear. The germline V and J ends were trimmed by 5 bases and 4 bases, with 8 bases remaining between them. The CDR3 totals 12 residues. From germline, CDR1 is SGHAT and CDR2 FQNNGV.

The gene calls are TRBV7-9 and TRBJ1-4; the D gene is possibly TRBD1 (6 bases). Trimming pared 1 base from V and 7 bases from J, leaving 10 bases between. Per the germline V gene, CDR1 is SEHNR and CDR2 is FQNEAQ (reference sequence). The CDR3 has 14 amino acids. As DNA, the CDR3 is TGTGCCAGCAGCTTAGTGGGGGGGCCTGAAAAACTGTTTTTT. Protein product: CASSLVGGPEKLFF.

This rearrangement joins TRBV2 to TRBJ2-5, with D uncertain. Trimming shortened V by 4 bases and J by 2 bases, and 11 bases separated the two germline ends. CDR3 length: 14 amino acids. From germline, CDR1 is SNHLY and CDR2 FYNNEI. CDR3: CASSVGELQETQYF. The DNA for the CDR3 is TGTGCCAGCAGTGTTGGTGAGCTTCAAGAGACCCAGTACTTC.

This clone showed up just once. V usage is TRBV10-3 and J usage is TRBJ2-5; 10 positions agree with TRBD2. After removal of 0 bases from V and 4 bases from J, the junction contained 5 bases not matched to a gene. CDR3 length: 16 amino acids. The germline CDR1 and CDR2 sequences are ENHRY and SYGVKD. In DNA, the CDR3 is TGTGCCATCAGTGAGTCCAGCGGGGGGGCCGGAGAGACCCAGTACTTC. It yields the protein CAISESSGGAGETQYF.

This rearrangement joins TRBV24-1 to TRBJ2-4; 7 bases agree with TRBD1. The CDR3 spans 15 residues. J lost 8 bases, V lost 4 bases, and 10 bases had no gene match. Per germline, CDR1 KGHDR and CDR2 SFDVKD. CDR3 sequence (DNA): TGTGCCACCAGTGACCCAACCGCAGGGGGACACATTCAGTACTTC. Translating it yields CATSDPTAGGHIQYF.

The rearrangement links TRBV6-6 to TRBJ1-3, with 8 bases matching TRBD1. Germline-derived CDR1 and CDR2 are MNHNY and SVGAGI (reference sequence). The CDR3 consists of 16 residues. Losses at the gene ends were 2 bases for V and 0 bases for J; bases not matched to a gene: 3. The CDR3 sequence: CASSYNRGDSGNTIYF. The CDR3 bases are TGTGCCAGCAGTTACAACAGGGGGGACTCTGGAAACACCATATATTTT.

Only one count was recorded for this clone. For the CDR3, the DNA is TGTGCCAGCAGTTACTCTGGGGAGGCTCAGCCCCAGCATTTT. Translated, it gives CASSYSGEAQPQHF. The rearrangement uses TRBV6-2 or TRBV6-3 and TRBJ1-5; D ambiguous. The ends were cut back, 0 bases at V and 6 bases at J, with 9 bases in the middle. Germline V CDR1 and CDR2: MNHEY, SVGEGT. The CDR3 length is 14 residues.

The CDR3 coding sequence is TGTGCCAGCAGTGAAATGAACAGGAGCAATCAGCCCCAGCATTTT. Translating gives CASSEMNRSNQPQHF. The chain joins TRBV6-1 to TRBJ1-5; tentatively, D is TRBD1 (5 bases). Germline V gene lookup returns CDR1 MNHNS and CDR2 SASEGT. The V gene lost 2 bases and the J gene lost 1 base, with 9 bases spanning the gap. The CDR3 consists of 15 residues.

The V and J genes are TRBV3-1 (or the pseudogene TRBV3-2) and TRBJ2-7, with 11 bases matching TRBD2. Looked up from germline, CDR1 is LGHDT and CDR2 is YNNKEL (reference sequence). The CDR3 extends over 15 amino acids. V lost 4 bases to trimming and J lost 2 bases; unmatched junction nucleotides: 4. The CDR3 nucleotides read TGTGCCAGCAGCCGCCTAGCGGGGGGCGCCTACGAGCAGTACTTC. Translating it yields CASSRLAGGAYEQYF.

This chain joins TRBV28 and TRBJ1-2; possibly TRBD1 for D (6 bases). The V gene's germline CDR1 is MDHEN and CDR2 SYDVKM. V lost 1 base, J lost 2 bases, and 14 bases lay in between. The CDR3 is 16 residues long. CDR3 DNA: TGTGCCAGCAGTTTATTAGGGGCGGGGGCCAACTATGGCTACACCTTC. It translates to CASSLLGAGANYGYTF.

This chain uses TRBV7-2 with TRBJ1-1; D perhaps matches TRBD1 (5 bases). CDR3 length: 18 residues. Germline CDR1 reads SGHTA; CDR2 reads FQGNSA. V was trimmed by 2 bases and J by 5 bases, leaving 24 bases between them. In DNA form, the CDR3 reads TGTGCCAGCAGCTTACGGCCCGGGGGAGACATGTATAGGACTGAAGCTTTCTTT. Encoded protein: CASSLRPGGDMYRTEAFF. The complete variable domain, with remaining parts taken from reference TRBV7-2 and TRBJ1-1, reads GAGVSQSPSNKVTEKGKDVELRCDPISGHTALYWYRQSLGQGLEFLIYFQGNSAPDKSGLPSDRFSAERTGGSVSTLTIQRTQQEDSAVYLCASSLRPGGDMYRTEAFFGQGTRLTVV.

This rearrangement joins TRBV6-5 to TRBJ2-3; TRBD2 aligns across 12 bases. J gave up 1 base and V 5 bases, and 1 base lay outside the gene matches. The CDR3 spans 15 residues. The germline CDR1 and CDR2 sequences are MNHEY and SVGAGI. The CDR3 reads CASSRTSGGTDTQYF. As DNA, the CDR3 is TGTGCCAGCAGTAGGACTAGCGGGGGCACAGATACGCAGTATTTT.

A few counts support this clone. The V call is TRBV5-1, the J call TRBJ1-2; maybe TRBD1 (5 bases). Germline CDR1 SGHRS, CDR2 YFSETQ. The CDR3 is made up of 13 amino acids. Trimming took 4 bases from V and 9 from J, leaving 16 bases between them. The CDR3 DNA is TGCGCCAGCAGCCCCGACAGTACCATTAGCTACACCTTC. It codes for CASSPDSTISYTF.

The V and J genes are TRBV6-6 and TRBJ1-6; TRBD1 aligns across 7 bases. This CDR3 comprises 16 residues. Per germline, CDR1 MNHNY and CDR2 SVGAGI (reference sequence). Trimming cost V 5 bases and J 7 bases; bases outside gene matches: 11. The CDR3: CASSQTPGQLNSPLHF. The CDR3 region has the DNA TGTGCCAGCAGTCAGACCCCGGGACAGCTCAATTCACCCCTCCACTTT.

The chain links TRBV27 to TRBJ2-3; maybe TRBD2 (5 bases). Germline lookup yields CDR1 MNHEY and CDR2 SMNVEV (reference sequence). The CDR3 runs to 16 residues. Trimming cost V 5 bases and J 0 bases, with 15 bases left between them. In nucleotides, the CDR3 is TGTGCCAGCAGTCCCCCAAGAGGGCGAAGCACAGATACGCAGTATTTT. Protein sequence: CASSPPRGRSTDTQYF.

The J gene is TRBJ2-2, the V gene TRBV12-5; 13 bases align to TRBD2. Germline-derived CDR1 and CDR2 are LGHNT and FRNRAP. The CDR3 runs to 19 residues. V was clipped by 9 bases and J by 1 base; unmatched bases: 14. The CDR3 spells CASSLRGLAGLMNTGELFF. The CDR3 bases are TGTGCTAGCTCCTTGAGGGGACTAGCGGGACTCATGAACACCGGGGAGCTGTTTTTT. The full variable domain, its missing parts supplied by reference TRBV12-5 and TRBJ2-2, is DARVTQTPRHKVTEMGQEVTMRCQPILGHNTVFWYRQTMMQGLELLAYFRNRAPLDDSGMPKDRFSAEMPDATLATLKIQPSEPRDSAVYFCASSLRGLAGLMNTGELFFGEGSRLTVL.

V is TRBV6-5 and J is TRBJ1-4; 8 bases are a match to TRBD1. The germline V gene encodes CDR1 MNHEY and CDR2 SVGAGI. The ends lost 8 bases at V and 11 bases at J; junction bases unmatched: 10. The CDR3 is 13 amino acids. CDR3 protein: CASDHGTGYKLFF. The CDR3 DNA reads TGTGCCAGCGATCACGGGACAGGTTATAAACTGTTTTTT.